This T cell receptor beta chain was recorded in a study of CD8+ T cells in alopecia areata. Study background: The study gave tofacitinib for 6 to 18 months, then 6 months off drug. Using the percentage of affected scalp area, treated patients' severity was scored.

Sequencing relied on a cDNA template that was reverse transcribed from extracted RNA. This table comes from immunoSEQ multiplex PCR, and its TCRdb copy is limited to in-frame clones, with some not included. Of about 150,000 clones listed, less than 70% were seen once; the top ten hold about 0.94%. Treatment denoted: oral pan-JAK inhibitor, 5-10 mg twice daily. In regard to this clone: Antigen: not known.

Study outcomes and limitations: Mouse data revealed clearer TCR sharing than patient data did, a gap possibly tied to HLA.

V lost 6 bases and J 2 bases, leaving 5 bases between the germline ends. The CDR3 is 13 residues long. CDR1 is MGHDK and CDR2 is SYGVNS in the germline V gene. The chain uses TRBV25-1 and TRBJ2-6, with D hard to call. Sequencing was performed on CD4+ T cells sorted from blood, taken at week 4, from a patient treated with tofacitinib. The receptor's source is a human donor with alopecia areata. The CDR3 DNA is TGTGCCAGCAGCCCCCCTGGGGCCAACGTCCTGACTTTC. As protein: CASSPPGANVLTF.